A selection of T cell receptor beta chains follows, all from one sample in a study of metastatic and nonmetastatic thyroid tumors. With MiXCR, TCRdb reprocessed the PCR reads. The sample includes approximately 16,000 clones, roughly 13% of them seen just once. The sequencing sample was made of blood. Source of these receptors: a female donor with papillary thyroid cancer or a benign thyroid nodule (not recorded which). Some clones in this sample may be carry-over from other donors' samples. CDR3s include the opening cysteine and the closing phenylalanine or tryptophan. Each record gives: J gene, clone size, V gene, D gene, CDR3 protein, CDR3 DNA. The D gene is left open where the match is weak. Expanded clones are given a class, and other clones once, few, many or no size at all.

>TRBJ2-5|many|TRBV18|TRBD2
CASSPQSSGNGGTQYF
TGTGCCAGCTCGCCGCAATCGAGCGGGAACGGTGGGACCCAGTACTTC
>TRBJ1-5|few|TRBV12-3/TRBV12-4|-
CASTLGSLNQPQHF
TGTGCCAGCACCTTAGGATCCCTTAATCAGCCCCAGCATTTT
>TRBJ1-2|few|TRBV19|-
CASSIDGGRGYTF
TGTGCCAGTAGTATTGATGGGGGGCGCGGCTACACCTTC
>TRBJ2-5|few|TRBV6-1|-
CASSQGRAKETQYF
TGTGCCAGCAGTCAAGGAAGGGCCAAAGAGACCCAGTACTTC
>TRBJ2-2|-|TRBV29-1|TRBD1
CSVAGTGGTGELFF
TGCAGCGTTGCCGGGACAGGGGGCACCGGGGAGCTGTTTTTT
>TRBJ2-5|many|TRBV20-1|-
CSARPLAGQETQYF
TGCAGTGCTAGACCACTGGCGGGCCAAGAGACCCAGTACTTC
>TRBJ1-1|-|TRBV6-1|TRBD1
CAIMASQTGNAAEAFF
TGTGCCATCATGGCCAGCCAGACAGGGAATGCCGCTGAAGCTTTCTTT
>TRBJ2-1|-|TRBV27|-
CASSLVEYNEQFF
TGTGCCAGCAGTTTAGTGGAGTACAATGAGCAGTTCTTC
>TRBJ1-1|many|TRBV7-9|-
CASSKGRLNTEAFF
TGTGCCAGCAGTAAAGGACGGTTGAACACTGAAGCTTTCTTT
>TRBJ2-5|-|TRBV13|-
CAISLGVQETQYF
TGTGCCATCAGCTTGGGGGTCCAAGAGACTCAGTACTTC
>TRBJ2-7|medium-sized|TRBV27|TRBD1
CASIPQGAYEQYF
TGTGCCAGCATCCCCCAGGGGGCCTACGAGCAGTACTTC
>TRBJ1-5|-|TRBV6-1|-
CASLSIINRPQHF
TGTGCCAGCCTCAGTATTATCAATCGGCCCCAGCATTTT
>TRBJ1-1|many|TRBV7-2|-
CASSLGGTTNTEAFF
TGTGCCAGCAGCTTAGGGGGGACAACGAACACTGAAGCTTTCTTT
>TRBJ2-7|few|TRBV28|-
CAISLTGDYGQYF
TGTGCCATCAGTTTAACAGGGGACTACGGGCAGTACTTC
>TRBJ2-7|-|TRBV6-1|TRBD2
CASTKGLGAFEQYF
TGTGCCAGCACCAAGGGACTAGGTGCGTTCGAGCAGTACTTC
>TRBJ2-1|few|TRBV6-4|-
CASIDGPSNGQFF
TGTGCCAGCATTGACGGGCCGAGCAATGGGCAGTTCTTC
>TRBJ2-1|-|TRBV24-1|-
CATSVTGRYNEQFF
TGTGCCACCAGTGTAACAGGGCGGTACAATGAGCAGTTCTTC
>TRBJ2-1|-|TRBV12-3/TRBV12-4|-
CASSPGANRIEQFF
TGTGCCAGCAGCCCCGGAGCAAACAGGATCGAGCAGTTCTTC
>TRBJ1-4|-|TRBV7-2|-
CASSLVGGRDEKLFF
TGTGCCAGCAGCTTAGTGGGGGGCAGGGATGAAAAACTGTTTTTT
>TRBJ2-2|-|TRBV6-1|-
CASSSTVDGGAGELFF
TGTGCCAGCAGTTCCACCGTAGACGGCGGCGCCGGGGAGCTGTTTTTT
>TRBJ2-1|-|TRBV6-6|-
CASSYSGADEQFF
TGTGCCAGCAGTTACTCAGGGGCGGATGAGCAGTTCTTC
>TRBJ1-2|many|TRBV2|-
CASFGAGVIYGYTF
TGTGCCAGCTTTGGGGCAGGCGTCATCTATGGCTACACCTTC
>TRBJ1-1|few|TRBV12-3/TRBV12-4|-
CASSLAGGMNTEAFF
TGTGCCAGCAGTTTAGCCGGGGGCATGAACACTGAAGCTTTCTTT
>TRBJ1-1|many|TRBV6-2/TRBV6-3|TRBD1
CASSSGTANTEAFF
TGTGCCAGCAGTTCAGGGACAGCGAACACTGAAGCTTTCTTT
>TRBJ2-5|many|TRBV11-1|-
CASSRGTFETQYF
TGTGCCAGCAGCCGAGGGACTTTTGAGACCCAGTACTTC
>TRBJ2-1|few|TRBV10-2|TRBD2
CASSGLAGLLSYNEQFF
TGCGCCAGCAGTGGGTTAGCGGGCCTCCTCTCCTACAATGAGCAGTTCTTC
>TRBJ2-7|-|TRBV5-1|-
CASSLAAGLNSYEQYF
TGCGCCAGCAGCTTGGCCGCGGGGCTGAACTCCTACGAGCAGTACTTC